These 2 T cell receptor beta chains came from one sample sequenced in a study of early T cells in non-severe SARS-CoV-2 infection. MiXCR was run by TCRdb on the 5' RACE reads, yielding one entry per CDR3 protein. The table lists 25,000 to 35,000 distinct CDR3 sequences, 3% to 5% of them singletons. Specimen: whole blood. The receptors come from an adult who was a healthcare worker with PCR-confirmed SARS-CoV-2 infection or an uninfected control (not recorded which).

This clonotype was counted many times. The chain is built from TRBV18 and TRBJ2-6; possible D gene TRBD1, 5 bases. Deletions cut 8 bases from V and 3 bases from J, with 14 bases between. Per germline, CDR1 KGHSH and CDR2 LQKENI. This CDR3 contains 15 residues. In DNA, the CDR3 is TGTGCCAGCCCCCGGGCAGGGTATGGGGCCAACGTCCTGACTTTC. Residues: CASPRAGYGANVLTF.

This clonotype was observed at least ten times. The chain joins TRBV5-1 to TRBJ2-5; no reliable D call. This CDR3 has 13 residues. CDR1 and CDR2 from the germline V gene are SGHRS and YFSETQ. V was clipped by 4 bases and J by 3 bases, with 10 bases between them. CDR3 in amino acids: CASSPRVEETQYF. The CDR3 DNA sequence: TGCGCCAGCAGCCCCCGTGTCGAAGAGACCCAGTACTTC.